This T cell receptor (beta chain) was captured by sequencing in a study of pediatric ulcerative colitis. Assay: immunoSEQ multiplex PCR; the TCRdb copy retains only in-frame clones and omits some. The sample holds roughly 70,000 clones; 85% to 90% are singletons and the top ten take approximately 3.5%. The junction had 10 bases not matched to a gene; V was cut back by 7 bases and J by 5 bases. The CDR3 contains 15 residues. In germline, CDR1 is SQVTM, CDR2 ANQGSEA. The sequence derives from a boy between 10 and 17 years old with severe ulcerative colitis. The sequencing sample was made of blood. V and J are TRBV29-1 and TRBJ2-1; 11 bases line up with TRBD2. This CDR3 reads CSGLSPGLADNEQFF. CDR3 nucleotides: TGCAGCGGTCTCTCTCCGGGACTAGCGGACAATGAGCAGTTCTTC.